Listed below are T cell receptor beta chains from one sample, sequenced in a study of T cells in localized non-small cell lung cancer. Assay used: immunoSEQ multiplex PCR; TCRdb lists only in-frame clones, some missing. The sample carries some 25,000 clones, approximately 88% recorded once. The sample in question was peripheral blood mononuclear cells, obtained before any cancer treatment. Receptors were obtained from a woman aged 40-69 years with stage III lung adenocarcinoma. CDR3s include the opening cysteine and the closing phenylalanine or tryptophan. The order of the fields is D gene, J gene, clone size, V gene, CDR3 DNA, CDR3 protein. D genes are given only for firm matches. Size is stated for part of the rows, as once, few or many counts, or as a class when the clone is expanded.

d_gene: NA; j_gene: TRBJ2-5; abundance: NA; v_gene: TRBV20-1; CDR3nt: TGCAGTGCCAGCCAAGAGACCCAGTACTTC; CDR3aa: CSASQETQYF
d_gene: NA; j_gene: TRBJ2-1; abundance: NA; v_gene: TRBV15; CDR3nt: TGTGCCACCGGGGAGACCTACTACAATGAGCAGTTCTTC; CDR3aa: CATGETYYNEQFF
d_gene: NA; j_gene: TRBJ2-7; abundance: few; v_gene: TRBV4-2; CDR3nt: TGTGCCAGCAGCAAACTGGGCGATCGAACCTACGAGCAGTACTTC; CDR3aa: CASSKLGDRTYEQYF
d_gene: NA; j_gene: TRBJ1-4; abundance: NA; v_gene: TRBV10-1; CDR3nt: TGCGCCAGCAGCAACGGAGGCTGGGAACTGTTTTTT; CDR3aa: CASSNGGWELFF
d_gene: TRBD2; j_gene: TRBJ2-1; abundance: NA; v_gene: TRBV2; CDR3nt: TGTGCCAGCACCGCCCGGGGGGTGTACAATGAGCAGTTCTTC; CDR3aa: CASTARGVYNEQFF
d_gene: NA; j_gene: TRBJ2-7; abundance: NA; v_gene: TRBV19; CDR3nt: TGTGCCAGTAGTCCCGGGACGCCCATGGCGGCCTACGAGCAGTACTTC; CDR3aa: CASSPGTPMAAYEQYF
d_gene: NA; j_gene: TRBJ2-7; abundance: NA; v_gene: TRBV27; CDR3nt: TGTGCCAGCAGTTTAGGTATGACCTACGAGCAGTACTTC; CDR3aa: CASSLGMTYEQYF
d_gene: TRBD1; j_gene: TRBJ1-2; abundance: NA; v_gene: TRBV5-6; CDR3nt: TGTGCCAGCAGGCTCGGGACAGGGGGATTAGACTATGGCTACACCTTC; CDR3aa: CASRLGTGGLDYGYTF
d_gene: TRBD2; j_gene: TRBJ2-1; abundance: NA; v_gene: TRBV18; CDR3nt: TGTGCCAGCTCACCAGGACTAGCGGGACGGGATGAGCAGTTCTTC; CDR3aa: CASSPGLAGRDEQFF
d_gene: TRBD2; j_gene: TRBJ2-1; abundance: NA; v_gene: TRBV11-2; CDR3nt: TGTGCCAGCAGTTTCAGGGGACTAGCCCGTAGGCTAAGCTTTCATGAGCAGTTCTTC; CDR3aa: CASSFRGLARRLSFHEQFF
d_gene: NA; j_gene: TRBJ1-4; abundance: medium-sized; v_gene: TRBV6-1; CDR3nt: TGTGCCAGCAGTGAAATAAACAGTGAAAAACTGTTTTTT; CDR3aa: CASSEINSEKLFF
d_gene: NA; j_gene: TRBJ1-1; abundance: NA; v_gene: TRBV7-3; CDR3nt: TGTGCCAGCAGCCTACAGGGAGAGACTGAAGCTTTCTTT; CDR3aa: CASSLQGETEAFF
d_gene: NA; j_gene: TRBJ2-5; abundance: few; v_gene: TRBV9; CDR3nt: TGTGCCAGCAATAGGGGGGGCGGAGAGACCCAGTACTTC; CDR3aa: CASNRGGGETQYF
d_gene: TRBD1; j_gene: TRBJ2-7; abundance: NA; v_gene: TRBV5-1; CDR3nt: TGCGCCAGCAGCATGACAGGGGCAGCCTACGAGCAGTACTTC; CDR3aa: CASSMTGAAYEQYF
d_gene: NA; j_gene: TRBJ2-2; abundance: NA; v_gene: TRBV6-1; CDR3nt: TGTGCCAGCAGTGAAATTCCGGGAGAGTCGACCGGGGAGCTGTTTTTT; CDR3aa: CASSEIPGESTGELFF
d_gene: NA; j_gene: TRBJ2-7; abundance: NA; v_gene: TRBV19; CDR3nt: TGTGCCAGTAGTATAGATGATGGGGGCAGCCGCTCCCAGCAGTACTTC; CDR3aa: CASSIDDGGSRSQQYF
d_gene: TRBD1; j_gene: TRBJ1-1; abundance: NA; v_gene: TRBV9; CDR3nt: TGTGCCAGCAGCCCCTTTACAGGGGGGAACACTGAAGCTTTCTTT; CDR3aa: CASSPFTGGNTEAFF
d_gene: NA; j_gene: TRBJ2-7; abundance: NA; v_gene: TRBV21-1; CDR3nt: TGTGCCAGCAGCAACCGACAGGGGGAGCAGTACTTC; CDR3aa: CASSNRQGEQYF
d_gene: NA; j_gene: TRBJ2-3; abundance: NA; v_gene: TRBV9; CDR3nt: TGTGCCAGCAGCGAAATGCACCCTAGCACAGATACGCAGTATTTT; CDR3aa: CASSEMHPSTDTQYF
d_gene: NA; j_gene: TRBJ1-1; abundance: NA; v_gene: TRBV6-6; CDR3nt: TGTGCCAGCCAGGAGAGGACACCGATGGGGTGGGCTTTCTTT; CDR3aa: CASQERTPMGWAFF
d_gene: NA; j_gene: TRBJ1-4; abundance: NA; v_gene: TRBV5-1; CDR3nt: TGCGCCAGCAGTCAATCGCGGACGGGGGCTGAAAAACTGTTTTTT; CDR3aa: CASSQSRTGAEKLFF
d_gene: TRBD2; j_gene: TRBJ2-5; abundance: NA; v_gene: TRBV6-6; CDR3nt: TGTGCCAGCAGTCTTAGCGGGAGGGCCATGGAGACCCAGTACTTC; CDR3aa: CASSLSGRAMETQYF
d_gene: NA; j_gene: TRBJ1-5; abundance: NA; v_gene: TRBV5-6; CDR3nt: TGTGCCAGCAGCCTGCTTAGGGATTCCGCCCAGCATTTT; CDR3aa: CASSLLRDSAQHF
d_gene: TRBD1; j_gene: TRBJ2-1; abundance: NA; v_gene: TRBV7-6; CDR3nt: TGTGCCAGCAGCCAAGGGGGCGGCCGCTACAATGAGCAGTTCTTC; CDR3aa: CASSQGGGRYNEQFF
d_gene: NA; j_gene: TRBJ2-5; abundance: NA; v_gene: TRBV7-2; CDR3nt: TGTGCCAGCAGTCGAGGCCGGGGAGAGACCCAGTACTTC; CDR3aa: CASSRGRGETQYF
d_gene: NA; j_gene: TRBJ2-3; abundance: NA; v_gene: TRBV6-6; CDR3nt: TGTGCCAGCAGTTACGGGGGGTCCTCCACAGATACGCAGTATTTT; CDR3aa: CASSYGGSSTDTQYF
d_gene: NA; j_gene: TRBJ2-4; abundance: NA; v_gene: TRBV19; CDR3nt: TGTGCCAGTAGCCCAGAACTGGGGTTAGCCAAAAACATTCAGTACTTC; CDR3aa: CASSPELGLAKNIQYF
d_gene: NA; j_gene: TRBJ2-2; abundance: NA; v_gene: TRBV7-3; CDR3nt: TGTGCCAGCAGCTTACCAGAACCTGGGGAGCTGTTTTTT; CDR3aa: CASSLPEPGELFF
d_gene: NA; j_gene: TRBJ2-3; abundance: NA; v_gene: TRBV7-2; CDR3nt: TGTGCCAGCAGCTACCAGGCCGGCTCAGATACGCAGTATTTT; CDR3aa: CASSYQAGSDTQYF
d_gene: TRBD2; j_gene: TRBJ2-3; abundance: NA; v_gene: TRBV6-6; CDR3nt: TGTGCCAGCACTCTTAGCGGGGGACGCACAGATACGCAGTATTTT; CDR3aa: CASTLSGGRTDTQYF
d_gene: NA; j_gene: TRBJ2-5; abundance: NA; v_gene: TRBV4-1; CDR3nt: TGCGCCAGCAGCCCCCGCCAGGTTCAAGAGACCCAGTACTTC; CDR3aa: CASSPRQVQETQYF
d_gene: TRBD1; j_gene: TRBJ2-5; abundance: NA; v_gene: TRBV27; CDR3nt: TGTGCCAGCAGGCCGAGACAGGGGGCGCGGGAGACCCAGTACTTC; CDR3aa: CASRPRQGARETQYF
d_gene: NA; j_gene: TRBJ2-7; abundance: NA; v_gene: TRBV6-5; CDR3nt: TGTGCCAGCAGGGTACAGGGCACCTACGAGCAGTACTTC; CDR3aa: CASRVQGTYEQYF
d_gene: TRBD1; j_gene: TRBJ1-2; abundance: NA; v_gene: TRBV13; CDR3nt: TGTGCCAGCAGCGGCCGGGACAGTTTCCTTTCCTATGGCTACACCTTC; CDR3aa: CASSGRDSFLSYGYTF
d_gene: NA; j_gene: TRBJ2-5; abundance: NA; v_gene: TRBV5-1; CDR3nt: TGCGCCAGCAGCTTTGGAGGGCCTGGGGAGACCCAGTACTTC; CDR3aa: CASSFGGPGETQYF
d_gene: TRBD1; j_gene: TRBJ1-4; abundance: NA; v_gene: TRBV15; CDR3nt: TGTGCCACCAGCAAGACAGGGGGCAAAGACGAAAAACTGTTTTTT; CDR3aa: CATSKTGGKDEKLFF
d_gene: TRBD2; j_gene: TRBJ2-2; abundance: NA; v_gene: TRBV4-2; CDR3nt: TGTGCCAGCAGCCAAACTGGAGCGGGAGCGGTCGGGGAGCTGTTTTTT; CDR3aa: CASSQTGAGAVGELFF
d_gene: TRBD2; j_gene: TRBJ2-5; abundance: NA; v_gene: TRBV7-2; CDR3nt: TGTGCCAGCAGCGTGGGCGAGGGGCTAGCGGGGGAGACCCAGTACTTC; CDR3aa: CASSVGEGLAGETQYF
d_gene: NA; j_gene: TRBJ2-5; abundance: NA; v_gene: TRBV4-1; CDR3nt: TGCGCCAGCAGCAGAGCCCAGCGGGAGACCCAGTACTTC; CDR3aa: CASSRAQRETQYF
d_gene: NA; j_gene: TRBJ1-6; abundance: NA; v_gene: TRBV5-4; CDR3nt: TGTGCCAGCAGCGGGGGTGTAGGGAGTTCACCCCTCCACTTT; CDR3aa: CASSGGVGSSPLHF
d_gene: NA; j_gene: TRBJ1-1; abundance: NA; v_gene: TRBV5-6; CDR3nt: TGTGCCAGCAACAGGAGGGATGAAGCTTTCTTT; CDR3aa: CASNRRDEAFF
d_gene: NA; j_gene: TRBJ1-2; abundance: NA; v_gene: TRBV6-5; CDR3nt: TGTGCCAGCAGTCCGGGAGCCAGCTATGGCTACACCTTC; CDR3aa: CASSPGASYGYTF
d_gene: NA; j_gene: TRBJ2-5; abundance: NA; v_gene: TRBV10-3; CDR3nt: TGTGCCACCGGGCGGGCACTCCAAGAGACCCAGTACTTC; CDR3aa: CATGRALQETQYF
d_gene: NA; j_gene: TRBJ1-1; abundance: NA; v_gene: TRBV7-2; CDR3nt: TGTGCCAGCAGCTTAGCACAGGGTAGCGAAGCTTTCTTT; CDR3aa: CASSLAQGSEAFF
d_gene: NA; j_gene: TRBJ1-1; abundance: NA; v_gene: TRBV19; CDR3nt: TGTGCCAGTAGTAGACCGAGAGAGGGAATCACTGAAGCTTTCTTT; CDR3aa: CASSRPREGITEAFF
d_gene: NA; j_gene: TRBJ1-2; abundance: NA; v_gene: TRBV5-4; CDR3nt: TGTGCCAGCAGCTTAGACAGTAACTATGGCTACACCTTC; CDR3aa: CASSLDSNYGYTF
d_gene: TRBD2; j_gene: TRBJ2-3; abundance: NA; v_gene: TRBV5-6; CDR3nt: TGTGCCAGCAGCTCCCTTGGCGGGGGGGGACGATATAGCACAGATACGCAGTATTTT; CDR3aa: CASSSLGGGGRYSTDTQYF
d_gene: TRBD1; j_gene: TRBJ1-2; abundance: NA; v_gene: TRBV29-1; CDR3nt: TGCAGCGTAAAAGACAGGGGCTATGGCTACACCTTC; CDR3aa: CSVKDRGYGYTF